This passage covers 8 T cell receptor beta chains from one sample sequenced in a study of spatial heterogeneity in lung cancer. Points from the study as a whole: Tumoral mutation counts were tracked by counts of expanded intratumoral alpha and beta TCRs.

These receptors have no identified antigens. Time point: sample taken at primary tumor resection. Each CDR3 protein is one row after TCRdb ran MiXCR on the 5' RACE reads. Here the sample spans hundreds of distinct CDR3 sequences, roughly 6.7% being singletons. The sample here was lung tumor tissue, taken at surgery. These receptors all come from a female donor with early-stage non-small cell lung cancer.

This clonotype is labeled large. This beta chain lies outside the target of a library built for alpha chains; its clone size means little. The chain carries TRBV29-1 and TRBJ2-3, with D uncertain. V was trimmed by 8 bases and J by 5 bases, leaving 11 bases between them. This CDR3 has 11 residues. CDR1 and CDR2 from the germline V gene are SQVTM and ANQGSEA. DNA of the CDR3: TGCAGCCACCTTCGCGGAGATACGCAGTATTTT. Amino acids: CSHLRGDTQYF.

By share, this clonotype counts as medium-sized. This beta chain is off target for a library built for alpha chains, so its abundance means little. This chain uses TRBV27 with TRBJ2-6; D is perhaps TRBD1 (5 bases). The V and J ends lost 5 bases and 2 bases respectively, with 7 bases between them. The germline V gene has CDR1 MNHEY and CDR2 SMNVEV (reference sequence). The CDR3 is 14 residues long. CDR3 sequence (DNA): TGTGCCAGCAGTGAAGGGGCTGGGGCCAACGTCCTGACTTTC. It encodes CASSEGAGANVLTF.

This clonotype is medium-sized by share. The library was designed around alpha chains, so this beta chain is a stray read whose abundance carries little weight. This chain joins TRBV5-1 and TRBJ2-4; D uncertain. The CDR3 has 14 amino acids. Trimming pared 1 base from V and 8 bases from J, leaving 13 bases between. CDR1 and CDR2 (germline): SGHRS, YFSETQ. CDR3 sequence reads: CASSLTVFRDIQYF. CDR3 in DNA: TGCGCCAGCAGCTTGACAGTTTTTCGGGACATTCAGTACTTC.

By sample share, this clonotype is medium-sized (0.01 to 0.1%). Found in a library prepared for alpha chains, this beta chain is an off-target read, and its abundance has little meaning. The V call is TRBV7-2, the J call TRBJ2-3, with D tentatively TRBD1 or TRBD2 (5 bases each). The CDR3 totals 13 residues. CDR1 and CDR2 from the germline V gene are SGHTA and FQGNSA. The V end was cut by 8 bases, the J end by 4 bases, with 13 bases between. As DNA, the CDR3 is TGTGCCAGCGGGGCCCAGAGGGCAGATACGCAGTATTTT. Protein product: CASGAQRADTQYF.

This clonotype is labeled medium-sized. As an off-target read in a library built for alpha chains, this beta chain has a frequency of little significance. J is TRBJ2-1 and V is TRBV15; 14 bases are a match to TRBD2. Unmatched junction bases numbered 8, after V lost 0 bases and J lost 4 bases. The CDR3 runs 19 residues. Germline values: CDR1 LNHNV, CDR2 YYDKDF (reference sequence). CDR3: CATSRESPGLAGEYNEQFF. The CDR3 DNA is TGTGCCACCAGCAGAGAGAGTCCGGGACTAGCGGGAGAGTACAATGAGCAGTTCTTC.

This clonotype ranks as medium-sized. Found in a library prepared for alpha chains, this beta chain is an off-target read, and its abundance has little meaning. The rearrangement joins TRBV7-6 to TRBJ2-7; 9 bases align to TRBD1. Per the germline V gene, CDR1 is SGHVS and CDR2 is FNYEAQ. V lost 4 bases to trimming and J lost 0 bases; unmatched junction nucleotides: 4. The CDR3 is made up of 15 amino acids. The chain's CDR3 is CASSSGQGTSYEQYF. Written as DNA, the CDR3 is TGTGCCAGCAGCTCAGGACAGGGGACCTCCTACGAGCAGTACTTC. Combining the CDR3 with reference TRBV7-6 and TRBJ2-7 gives the whole variable domain GAGVSQSPRYKVTKRGQDVALRCDPISGHVSLYWYRQALGQGPEFLTYFNYEAQQDKSGLPNDRFSAERPEGSISTLTIQRTEQRDSAMYRCASSSGQGTSYEQYFGPGTRLTVT.

As for this clonotype: The size of this beta chain means little, since it is a stray read in a library made for alpha chains. The chain couples TRBV28 to TRBJ1-2; D gene uncertain. CDR3 size: 15 residues. Per the germline V gene, CDR1 is MDHEN and CDR2 is SYDVKM. Trimming removed 6 bases at V and 6 bases at J, with 20 bases between. The CDR3 sequence is CASSLPYRVGDGYTF. The CDR3 nucleotides are TGTGCCAGCAGCCTACCCTATAGGGTTGGGGATGGCTACACCTTC.

Within the sample, this clonotype is large (0.1 to 1%). A library prepared for alpha chains yielded this beta chain as an off-target read; its size is of little meaning. The rearrangement links TRBV9 to TRBJ2-1, with TRBD2 matching over 11 bases. Germline V lookup: CDR1 SGDLS, CDR2 YYNGEE. Losses at the gene ends were 4 bases for V and 4 bases for J; bases not matched to a gene: 4. The CDR3 consists of 15 residues. For the CDR3, the DNA is TGTGCCAGCAGCTCGCGGACTAGCGGGTACAATGAGCAGTTCTTC. Translation: CASSSRTSGYNEQFF.